The 30 T cell receptor beta chains listed next were all sequenced from one sample in a study of human versus mouse CDR3 diversity and MHC coevolution (dated by TCRdb to the late 2010s). Library generation was performed with the immunoSEQ multiplex PCR assay. What TCRdb holds here is the immuneACCESS table cut down to in-frame rearrangements. Part of the clones is not present; checked against another copy, under half of the missing clones reflect an unresolved V gene, and the others are unexplained. The sample profile shows about 81,000 clones; around 93% of them were found once. The ten most abundant clones make up roughly 1.3% of the sample. Sequencing was done on a sample of naive CD4+ T cells from blood. Interpreted using the paper, the cell subset or site label stands for: CD45RO-negative CD62L-positive naive CD4 T cells. The receptors stem from a person between 25 and 70 years old in good health.

The rearrangement joins TRBV18 to TRBJ1-5; TRBD1 aligns across 11 bases. With 0 bases clipped from V and 6 bases from J, the junction kept 1 base outside the gene matches. The length of the CDR3 is 15 residues. Germline lookup yields CDR1 KGHSH and CDR2 LQKENI. The CDR3 loop is CASSPPDRGPQPQHF. As DNA, the CDR3 is TGTGCCAGCTCACCACCGGACAGGGGGCCTCAGCCCCAGCATTTT.

This chain connects TRBV7-3 to TRBJ2-7; 11 positions match TRBD2. The CDR3 has 15 amino acids. The germline V gene encodes CDR1 SGHTA and CDR2 FQGTGA. The ends lost 2 bases at V and 4 bases at J; junction bases unmatched: 4. CDR3 DNA sequence: TGTGCCAGCAGCTTAGGCGGGACTAGCGGTTACGAGCAGTACTTC. This gives the protein CASSLGGTSGYEQYF.

The rearrangement joins TRBV28 to TRBJ2-1, with D uncertain. Trimming cost V 6 bases and J 12 bases, with 9 bases left between them. This CDR3 comprises 10 residues. Germline loops: CDR1 MDHEN, CDR2 SYDVKM. CDR3 protein: CASSYDTQFF. Written as DNA, the CDR3 is TGTGCCAGCAGCTATGACACGCAGTTCTTC.

This chain connects TRBV9 to TRBJ1-1; weak D call: TRBD1 (5 bases). V lost 0 bases to trimming and J lost 6 bases, with 12 bases between them. CDR1 and CDR2 from the germline V gene are SGDLS and YYNGEE. This CDR3 contains 14 residues. The CDR3 loop reads CASSVAAGLAEAFF. In nucleotides, the CDR3 is TGTGCCAGCAGCGTAGCTGCAGGGTTGGCTGAAGCTTTCTTT.

The chain links TRBV6-5 to TRBJ1-1, with D perhaps TRBD1 (5 bases). The V gene lost 7 bases and the J gene lost 4 bases, with 13 bases spanning the gap. This CDR3 region has 13 residues. The germline CDR1 and CDR2 sequences are MNHEY and SVGAGI. This CDR3 reads CASTTGAGTEAFF. In nucleotides, the CDR3 is TGTGCCAGCACCACTGGGGCCGGCACTGAAGCTTTCTTT.

The chain combines TRBV6-5 with TRBJ1-1; the match to TRBD1 covers 8 bases. The CDR3 runs 15 residues. The J segment lost 4 bases and the V segment lost 2 bases, leaving 6 bases of the junction unmatched. Germline V gene lookup returns CDR1 MNHEY and CDR2 SVGAGI. The CDR3 spells CASSYTSGTGTEAFF. CDR3 nucleotide sequence: TGTGCCAGCAGTTACACCTCCGGGACAGGCACTGAAGCTTTCTTT.

The V call is TRBV5-8, the J call TRBJ2-3, with a weak D call TRBD1 (6 bases). CDR1 is SGHTS and CDR2 is YDEGEE in the germline V gene. The CDR3 covers 15 residues. V lost 6 bases to trimming and J lost 0 bases, with 14 bases between them. DNA of the CDR3: TGTGCCAGCACCAAAAGGACAGCTAGCACAGATACGCAGTATTTT. This codes for CASTKRTASTDTQYF.

This clone was seen a few times. The junction departs from the called germline gene at one end, perhaps through a read error. The rearrangement links TRBV20-1 to TRBJ1-4; D is unclear. Germline V gene sequence: CDR1 DFQATT, CDR2 SNEGSKA (reference sequence). CDR3 length equals 11 residues. CDR3 sequence reads: CSANHYEKLFF. The CDR3 DNA sequence: TGCAGCGCTAATCACTATGAAAAACTGTTTTTT.

The chain joins TRBV7-2 to TRBJ2-1; D perhaps matches TRBD2 (6 bases). The CDR3 is 14 amino acids. Germline CDR1 SGHTA, CDR2 FQGNSA. The V end was cut by 8 bases, the J end by 8 bases, with 19 bases between. CDR3 coding DNA: TGTGCCAGCCGCAAACAGACTAGAGTCGATGAGCAGTTCTTC. Protein sequence: CASRKQTRVDEQFF. Full variable domain (outside the CDR3, taken from reference TRBV7-2 and TRBJ2-1): GAGVSQSPSNKVTEKGKDVELRCDPISGHTALYWYRQSLGQGLEFLIYFQGNSAPDKSGLPSDRFSAERTGGSVSTLTIQRTQQEDSAVYLCASRKQTRVDEQFFGPGTRLTVL.

This chain uses TRBV18 with TRBJ1-2; D is uncertain. The CDR3 sequence is 12 residues long. Germline V gene lookup returns CDR1 KGHSH and CDR2 LQKENI. The V and J ends lost 2 bases and 4 bases respectively, with 5 bases between them. The CDR3 protein is CASSPMSYGYTF. CDR3 DNA: TGTGCCAGCTCACCAATGAGCTATGGCTACACCTTC. Filled out from reference TRBV18 and TRBJ1-2, the complete variable domain reads NAGVMQNPRHLVRRRGQEARLRCSPMKGHSHVYWYRQLPEEGLKFMVYLQKENIIDESGMPKERFSAEFPKEGPSILRIQQVVRGDSAAYFCASSPMSYGYTFGSGTRLTVV.

The J gene is TRBJ2-1, the V gene TRBV5-4, with D unresolved. Germline assignment: CDR1 SGHNT and CDR2 YYREEE (reference sequence). Trimming pared 7 bases from V and 8 bases from J, leaving 19 bases between. The CDR3 is 14 residues long. This CDR3 reads CASRGTPAADEQFF. CDR3 coding DNA: TGTGCCAGCCGAGGTACACCTGCTGCCGATGAGCAGTTCTTC.

The V call is TRBV7-9, the J call TRBJ1-1; 10 nucleotides match TRBD1. The V and J ends lost 5 bases and 3 bases, in that order; junction bases with no gene match: 3. Germline loops: CDR1 SEHNR, CDR2 FQNEAQ (reference sequence). The CDR3 sequence is 14 residues long. The CDR3 loop reads CASSAGTGDTEAFF. CDR3 bases: TGTGCCAGCAGCGCTGGGACAGGGGACACTGAAGCTTTCTTT.

The chain has TRBV11-1 and TRBJ2-1; 8 bases agree with TRBD1. The CDR3 is 15 residues long. The germline CDR1 and CDR2 sequences are SGHAT and FQDESV (reference sequence). J lost 6 bases, V lost 4 bases, and 8 bases had no gene match. Written as DNA, the CDR3 is TGTGCCAGCAGCTCCCCCGCAGGGGGCCGCAATGAGCAGTTCTTC. Protein product: CASSSPAGGRNEQFF.

This clone was observed a handful of times. J is TRBJ1-1 and V is TRBV18, with a tentative D call TRBD1 (6 bases). This CDR3 has 14 amino acids. Germline CDR1 is KGHSH and CDR2 is LQKENI. V dropped 2 bases and J dropped 4 bases, with 11 bases sitting between them. The CDR3, as DNA: TGTGCCAGCTCACCAAACAGGGCGGGCACTGAAGCTTTCTTT. It specifies CASSPNRAGTEAFF.

This chain uses TRBV4-3 with TRBJ2-7, with D possibly being TRBD1 (5 bases). Trimming took off 5 bases at V and 0 bases at J, with 14 bases between the two ends. Looked up from germline, CDR1 is LGHNA and CDR2 is YSLEER. This CDR3 spans 15 amino acids. CDR3 amino acids: CASSSNADISYEQYF. The CDR3 bases are TGCGCCAGCAGCTCAAATGCGGACATCTCCTACGAGCAGTACTTC.

The chain combines TRBV7-2 with TRBJ2-7; 7 bases align to TRBD2. With 4 bases clipped from V and 1 base from J, the junction kept 4 bases outside the gene matches. This CDR3 is 14 amino acids long. The germline gives CDR1 SGHTA, CDR2 FQGNSA. CDR3 nucleotide sequence: TGTGCCAGCAGCTCCGCTAGCGGATCCTACGAGCAGTACTTC. Translated, it gives CASSSASGSYEQYF. The full variable domain, completed using reference TRBV7-2 and TRBJ2-7, is GAGVSQSPSNKVTEKGKDVELRCDPISGHTALYWYRQSLGQGLEFLIYFQGNSAPDKSGLPSDRFSAERTGGSVSTLTIQRTQQEDSAVYLCASSSASGSYEQYFGPGTRLTVT.

The chain employs TRBV7-2 and TRBJ2-1, with 16 bases fitting TRBD2. This CDR3 has 17 residues. The V and J ends lost 4 bases and 7 bases, in that order; junction bases with no gene match: 7. The germline gives CDR1 SGHTA, CDR2 FQGNSA. Here the CDR3 reads CASSWGLAGGPANEQFF. The CDR3 region has the DNA TGTGCCAGCAGCTGGGGACTAGCGGGAGGGCCTGCAAATGAGCAGTTCTTC.

The rearrangement uses TRBV5-4 and TRBJ2-1; 9 bases map to TRBD2. CDR1 and CDR2 from the germline V gene are SGHNT and YYREEE (reference sequence). With 4 bases clipped from V and 2 bases from J, the junction kept 13 bases outside the gene matches. The CDR3 sequence is 18 residues long. The CDR3: CASSPMPLLAGTYNEQFF. CDR3 in DNA: TGTGCCAGCAGCCCGATGCCCCTTCTAGCGGGGACCTACAATGAGCAGTTCTTC.

The chain employs TRBV18 and TRBJ1-2; 7 nucleotides agree with TRBD1. With 1 base clipped from V and 4 bases from J, the junction kept 3 bases outside the gene matches. CDR3 length equals 14 residues. Germline V gives CDR1 KGHSH, CDR2 LQKENI. In DNA form, the CDR3 reads TGTGCCAGCTCACCACGCAGGGGGAGCTATGGCTACACCTTC. Protein sequence: CASSPRRGSYGYTF.

J is TRBJ2-7 and V is TRBV27; possibly TRBD2 for D (6 bases). V lost 0 bases and J lost 6, with 12 bases in between. Germline CDR1 is MNHEY and CDR2 is SMNVEV (reference sequence). The CDR3 runs 14 residues. The CDR3 loop is CASSLSLRDAEQYF. DNA of the CDR3: TGTGCCAGCAGTTTATCATTGCGGGACGCCGAGCAGTACTTC.

The rearrangement links TRBV13 to TRBJ2-1, with D unclear. Trimming shortened V by 6 bases and J by 0 bases, and 9 bases separated the two germline ends. Germline CDR1 and CDR2: PRHDT and FYEKMQ (reference sequence). CDR3 length: 14 residues. The CDR3 region has the DNA TGTGCCAGCAGAGAGCATTCCTCCTACAATGAGCAGTTCTTC. Amino acids: CASREHSSYNEQFF.

This clone was seen once. The J gene is TRBJ2-7, the V gene TRBV4-2, with D perhaps TRBD1 (6 bases). This CDR3 has 15 residues. The germline gives CDR1 LGHNA, CDR2 YNFKEQ. Trimming removed 4 bases from V and 0 bases from J, with 13 bases in between. The CDR3 sequence is CASSLDRYSSYEQYF. Written as DNA, the CDR3 is TGTGCCAGCAGCCTGGACAGATACAGCTCCTACGAGCAGTACTTC.

This rearrangement joins TRBV7-2 to TRBJ1-2; D uncertain. V gave up 5 bases and J gave up 1 base, with 11 bases separating them. This CDR3 has 14 residues. Germline V gene lookup returns CDR1 SGHTA and CDR2 FQGNSA. The CDR3 DNA is TGTGCCAGCAGCCTAAGTTACAGTAACTATGGCTACACCTTC. Protein sequence: CASSLSYSNYGYTF.

J is TRBJ1-5 and V is TRBV6-1, with TRBD1 matching over 7 bases. The germline V gene has CDR1 MNHNS and CDR2 SASEGT. V dropped 5 bases and J dropped 3; count of bases not matched to a gene: 4. The length of the CDR3 is 14 residues. The CDR3 spells CASSTGVNNQPQHF. The CDR3 DNA reads TGTGCCAGCAGTACAGGGGTTAACAATCAGCCCCAGCATTTT.

The chain employs TRBV5-1 and TRBJ2-7; TRBD2 matches at 8 bases. Losses at the gene ends were 6 bases for V and 2 bases for J; bases not matched to a gene: 13. The germline gives CDR1 SGHRS, CDR2 YFSETQ. This CDR3 has 16 amino acids. In DNA form, the CDR3 reads TGCGCCAGCACCTCATCGGGGGGGCCTTTAACCTACGAGCAGTACTTC. Its translation: CASTSSGGPLTYEQYF.

CDR3 coding DNA: TGTGCCAGCCAAAGCCCGGGGGAGGCCCGCGAGCAGTACTTC. It yields the protein CASQSPGEAREQYF. This chain uses TRBV7-6 with TRBJ2-5, with a weak D call TRBD2 (6 bases). Near its end, the DNA agrees better with TRBJ2-7, so the J call may be wrong. CDR3 size: 14 residues. Germline loops: CDR1 SGHVS, CDR2 FNYEAQ.

This clone came up a few times. The V gene is TRBV4-3, the J gene TRBJ1-3; D call uncertain. This CDR3 comprises 18 residues. Looked up from germline, CDR1 is LGHNA and CDR2 is YSLEER. V dropped 0 bases and J dropped 0 bases, with 15 bases sitting between them. The CDR3 DNA reads as TGCGCCAGCAGCCAAGATCAAGTTACAGTAAGCTCTGGAAACACCATATATTTT. This codes for CASSQDQVTVSSGNTIYF.

The V call is TRBV7-3, the J call TRBJ2-2; possibly TRBD2 for D (6 bases). Trimming took 3 bases from V and 6 from J, leaving 14 bases between them. The germline V gene has CDR1 SGHTA and CDR2 FQGTGA. This CDR3 is built from 15 residues. The CDR3 DNA follows: TGTGCCAGCAGCTTCCGGCGGGACTTCCCCGGGGAGCTGTTTTTT. It is translated as CASSFRRDFPGELFF.

The sample holds one count of this clone. The chain is built from TRBV19 and TRBJ2-5; D gene ambiguous. The J call may be incorrect, as the DNA end agrees better with TRBJ2-7. This CDR3 has 14 residues. Germline V CDR1 and CDR2: LNHDA, SQIVND (reference sequence). Here the CDR3 DNA reads TGTGCCAGTAGTATAGACAGGCAGGTCAACGAGCAGTACTTC. Its protein is CASSIDRQVNEQYF.

The V gene is TRBV30, the J gene TRBJ1-4; the D gene is possibly TRBD1 (5 bases). The CDR3 covers 15 residues. Germline loops: CDR1 GTSNPN, CDR2 SVGIG (reference sequence). Trimming took off 0 bases at V and 0 bases at J, with 8 bases between the two ends. The CDR3 protein is CAWSVGAATNEKLFF. CDR3 nucleotides: TGTGCCTGGAGTGTAGGGGCGGCAACTAATGAAAAACTGTTTTTT.